Here is one T cell receptor (beta chain) with its context. PCR involved 60 Vbeta and 13 Jbeta primers. Profiled with immunoSEQ multiplex PCR; TCRdb holds only in-frame clones, not every one. The sample lists approximately 110,000 clones; 77% were seen once. The data originate from a study of cytomegalovirus exposure and HLA in healthy donors. Trimming took off 4 bases at V and 4 bases at J, with 10 bases between the two ends. The CDR3 covers 13 residues. Looked up from germline, CDR1 is WSHSY and CDR2 is SAAADI. The TCR sequence derives from a woman in her thirties or forties in good health and CMV-seropositive. The V and J genes are TRBV10-2 and TRBJ2-5; D is undetermined. Sequencing input: PBMCs. The CDR3 coding sequence is TGCGCCAGCAGTGCTTCTTGGCCAGAGACCCAGTACTTC. Translating it yields CASSASWPETQYF.